The 32 T cell receptor beta chains in this list originate from one sample, sequenced in a study of T-cell reconstitution after alpha-beta-depleted transplantation in children. Unique molecular identifiers were incorporated during preparation of the TCRbeta library. TCRdb redid the calling of the PCR reads with MiXCR, one entry per CDR3 protein. This table has 700,000 or so distinct CDR3 sequences, under 15% appearing once. The specimen comprised PBMCs, sampled before TCRalphabeta/CD19-depleted stem cell transplant. The receptors stem from a girl aged 2-10 years with congenital amegakaryocytic thrombocytopenia, due to receive a stem cell transplant.

The chain recombines TRBV7-9 with TRBJ2-7, with D unresolved. This CDR3 is built from 14 residues. Germline loops: CDR1 SEHNR, CDR2 FQNEAQ (reference sequence). Trimming left V 10 bases short and J 3 bases short, with 19 bases between. The CDR3, as DNA: TGTGCCATCCAAATAGAGGAATCCTACTACGAGCAGTACTTC. Residues: CAIQIEESYYEQYF.

The V and J genes are TRBV7-8 and TRBJ2-3; 10 nucleotides match TRBD1. Looked up from germline, CDR1 is SGHVS and CDR2 is FQNEAQ. Trimming removed 3 bases from V and 1 base from J; junction bases left unmatched: 1. This CDR3 comprises 15 residues. CDR3 loop: CASSFGQGGTDTQYF. CDR3 DNA: TGTGCCAGCAGCTTCGGACAGGGGGGCACAGATACGCAGTATTTT.

The table lists this clonotype with many counts. This chain connects TRBV6-6 to TRBJ2-7, with TRBD2 matching over 10 bases. The germline V gene has CDR1 MNHNY and CDR2 SVGAGI (reference sequence). This CDR3 has 16 amino acids. The V and J ends lost 8 bases and 1 base, in that order; junction bases with no gene match: 11. This chain's CDR3 is CASRAASGSTSYEQYF. The CDR3 DNA reads TGTGCCAGCCGGGCCGCTAGCGGGAGTACATCCTACGAGCAGTACTTC.

This clonotype appeared a few times. V is TRBV27 and J is TRBJ2-6; TRBD1 matches at 8 bases. There are 19 residues in the CDR3. The V gene end was trimmed by 3 bases and the J gene end by 4 bases; junction bases not matched to a gene: 14. Germline values: CDR1 MNHEY, CDR2 SMNVEV (reference sequence). The CDR3 here is CASSLTGQRTGTGANVLTF. The DNA of the CDR3 is TGTGCCAGCAGTTTGACGGGTCAAAGGACAGGGACCGGGGCCAACGTCCTGACTTTC.

V is TRBV7-8 and J is TRBJ2-1; TRBD2 agrees at 7 bases. The V and J ends lost 5 bases and 3 bases, in that order; junction bases with no gene match: 10. The CDR3 contains 16 residues. The germline V gene has CDR1 SGHVS and CDR2 FQNEAQ. The CDR3 region is CASSEEGLTLYNEQFF. CDR3 nucleotide sequence: TGTGCCAGCAGCGAGGAGGGACTAACCCTCTACAATGAGCAGTTCTTC. The full variable domain, in which reference TRBV7-8 and TRBJ2-1 provide the parts outside the CDR3, is GAGVSQSPRYKVAKRGQDVALRCDPISGHVSLFWYQQALGQGPEFLTYFQNEAQLDKSGLPSDRFFAERPEGSVSTLKIQRTQQEDSAVYLCASSEEGLTLYNEQFFGPGTRLTVL.

CDR3 amino acids: CASGRLAGHNEQFF. As DNA, the CDR3 is TGTGCCAGCGGGCGACTAGCCGGTCACAATGAGCAGTTCTTC. This chain connects TRBV12-3 or TRBV12-4 to TRBJ2-1; 7 nucleotides match TRBD2. The J segment lost 5 bases and the V segment lost 8 bases, leaving 9 bases of the junction unmatched. CDR3 length equals 14 residues.

This clonotype was seen repeatedly, ten times or more. This rearrangement joins TRBV29-1 to TRBJ1-1; no firm D call. V was clipped by 7 bases and J by 4 bases, with 10 bases between them. This CDR3 is built from 11 residues. CDR1 SQVTM and CDR2 ANQGSEA come from the germline V gene. The CDR3 sequence: CSGQEGTEAFF. The CDR3 DNA follows: TGCAGCGGACAAGAAGGCACTGAAGCTTTCTTT.

The V and J genes are TRBV7-2 and TRBJ2-7; perhaps TRBD1 as D (6 bases). Per germline, CDR1 SGHTA and CDR2 FQGNSA. V lost 2 bases to trimming and J lost 4 bases, with 15 bases between them. The CDR3 covers 15 residues. CDR3: CASSLRPRTAYEQYF. CDR3 coding DNA: TGTGCCAGCAGCTTACGCCCGCGGACAGCGTACGAGCAGTACTTC.

This clonotype was detected many times. The chain joins TRBV20-1 to TRBJ2-1, with D perhaps TRBD2 (6 bases). Germline V gene sequence: CDR1 DFQATT, CDR2 SNEGSKA (reference sequence). The CDR3 is 15 amino acids. Trimming left V 5 bases short and J 4 bases short, with 18 bases between. In DNA, the CDR3 is TGCAGTGCTGGCCAGCGGCCTGGGAGGTACAATGAGCAGTTCTTC. This translates into CSAGQRPGRYNEQFF.

Many counts were recorded for this clonotype. This chain uses TRBV5-1 with TRBJ2-1; 7 nucleotides agree with TRBD1. The V gene's germline CDR1 is SGHRS and CDR2 YFSETQ. The V segment lost 7 bases and the J segment 2 bases; nucleotides outside the gene matches: 3. This CDR3 comprises 13 residues. Here the CDR3 DNA reads TGCGCCAGCCATACAGGGGCCTACAATGAGCAGTTCTTC. Encoded protein: CASHTGAYNEQFF.

This clonotype appeared many times. The chain has TRBV3-1 and TRBJ1-2; D is unresolved. This CDR3 is 17 amino acids long. Trimming took off 4 bases at V and 2 bases at J, with 20 bases between the two ends. CDR1 and CDR2 from the germline V gene are LGHDT and YNNKEL (reference sequence). The CDR3 loop is CASSPIFPLGKNYGYTF. DNA for the CDR3: TGTGCCAGCAGCCCCATCTTTCCCTTAGGAAAGAACTATGGCTACACCTTC. Full variable domain (remainder filled in from reference TRBV3-1 and TRBJ1-2): DTAVSQTPKYLVTQMGNDKSIKCEQNLGHDTMYWYKQDSKKFLKIMFSYNNKELIINETVPNRFSPKSPDKAHLNLHINSLELGDSAVYFCASSPIFPLGKNYGYTFGSGTRLTVV.

This clonotype has ten or more counts. This rearrangement joins TRBV5-1 to TRBJ2-7, with D possibly called TRBD1 or TRBD2 (5 bases each). The CDR3 spans 16 residues. Deletions cut 3 bases from V and 0 bases from J, with 16 bases between. CDR1 and CDR2 from the germline V gene are SGHRS and YFSETQ. The CDR3 DNA sequence: TGCGCCAGCAGCTGGACTGACAGTGGTAGCTCCTACGAGCAGTACTTC. Translation gives CASSWTDSGSSYEQYF.

The sample holds many counts of this clonotype. The rearrangement uses TRBV7-9 and TRBJ1-1; D might be TRBD1 (5 bases). There are 14 residues in the CDR3. Between the trimmed V and J ends, which lost 1 base and 5 bases, there was a span of 11 bases. Germline CDR1 and CDR2: SEHNR and FQNEAQ (reference sequence). CDR3 amino acids: CASSLGGARTEAFF. As DNA, the CDR3 is TGTGCCAGCAGCTTAGGAGGGGCTCGGACTGAAGCTTTCTTT.

The rearrangement joins TRBV5-1 to TRBJ2-7; D is unclear. Trimming cost V 3 bases and J 0 bases, with 16 bases left between them. Germline CDR1 SGHRS, CDR2 YFSETQ. The CDR3 is 16 residues long. The CDR3 is CASSSRSTVSSYEQYF. The CDR3, as DNA: TGCGCCAGCAGCTCCCGAAGTACAGTTTCCTCCTACGAGCAGTACTTC.

In this sample, this clonotype turned up a few times. The chain couples TRBV29-1 to TRBJ1-2; no reliable D call. Germline assignment: CDR1 SQVTM and CDR2 ANQGSEA. V was cut by 7 bases and J by 8 bases, with 17 bases left in between. This CDR3 is built from 12 residues. CDR3: CSAPVGGRGYTF. The DNA for the CDR3 is TGCAGCGCCCCCGTGGGCGGGCGGGGCTACACCTTC.

This clonotype has more than one count but fewer than ten. CDR3 sequence reads: CASSPRSGPSSYEQYF. CDR3 DNA: TGTGCCAGCAGCCCCAGGAGCGGGCCTAGCTCCTACGAGCAGTACTTC. The V call is TRBV3-1, the J call TRBJ2-7; TRBD2 might be the D (6 bases). The CDR3 runs to 16 residues. From germline, CDR1 is LGHDT and CDR2 YNNKEL (reference sequence). V was shortened by 4 bases and J by 0 bases, with 16 bases between the two germline ends.

This clonotype was seen ten or more times. The chain has TRBV12-3 or TRBV12-4 and TRBJ2-1; 11 bases fit TRBD2. The CDR3 length is 17 residues. V trimming: 2 bases; J trimming: 5 bases; junction bases outside the gene matches: 8. CDR3 region: CASSLITSGSPHNEQFF. CDR3 nucleotides: TGTGCCAGCAGTTTAATCACTAGCGGGAGTCCCCACAATGAGCAGTTCTTC.

The sample holds a few counts of this clonotype. The chain couples TRBV28 to TRBJ1-4, with D maybe TRBD1 (6 bases). Germline CDR1 MDHEN, CDR2 SYDVKM. V was cut by 6 bases and J by 0 bases, with 17 bases left in between. This CDR3 contains 17 residues. Here the CDR3 reads CASSSDRKLATNEKLFF. CDR3 sequence (DNA): TGTGCCAGCAGCTCGGACAGAAAACTAGCAACTAATGAAAAACTGTTTTTT.

V is TRBV11-2 and J is TRBJ2-5, with D unclear. V shed 5 bases and J shed 1 base, with 11 bases lying between them. Germline CDR1 and CDR2: SGHAT and FQNNGV. The CDR3 runs to 14 residues. The DNA of the CDR3 is TGTGCCAGCAGCCCAAATCGCCTCCAAGAGACCCAGTACTTC. It translates to CASSPNRLQETQYF.

The V and J genes are TRBV7-6 and TRBJ2-1; TRBD1 matches 10 bases. The CDR3 runs to 17 residues. Per germline, CDR1 SGHVS and CDR2 FNYEAQ. The J segment lost 8 bases and the V segment lost 5 bases, leaving 15 bases of the junction unmatched. The CDR3 here is CASSKRTGTGVFDEQFF. CDR3 in DNA: TGTGCCAGCAGCAAACGAACCGGGACAGGGGTTTTTGATGAGCAGTTCTTC.

This clonotype was seen repeatedly, ten times or more. The chain links TRBV20-1 to TRBJ1-2; a possible D gene is TRBD1 (6 bases). This CDR3 contains 14 residues. The V end lost 5 bases, the J end lost 7 bases, and 20 bases lay between the germline ends. The germline V gene has CDR1 DFQATT and CDR2 SNEGSKA (reference sequence). CDR3 loop: CSALRQALSVGYTF. In DNA, the CDR3 is TGCAGTGCTCTCCGACAGGCCCTTTCAGTTGGCTACACCTTC.

At least ten counts were recorded for this clonotype. DNA of the CDR3: TGCGCCAGCAGCTTCCACCAGACAGATACGCAGTATTTT. Translating it yields CASSFHQTDTQYF. The rearrangement uses TRBV5-1 and TRBJ2-3; D gene unclear. CDR3 size: 13 residues. Trimming pared 2 bases from V and 3 bases from J, leaving 7 bases between. The germline CDR1 and CDR2 sequences are SGHRS and YFSETQ.

This clonotype has at least ten counts. This sequence joins TRBV29-1 and TRBJ2-2, with TRBD1 matching over 7 bases. The J segment lost 4 bases and the V segment lost 3 bases, leaving 8 bases of the junction unmatched. Germline loops: CDR1 SQVTM, CDR2 ANQGSEA. The CDR3 spans 15 residues. The CDR3 sequence is CSVEHGAGGTGELFF. As DNA, the CDR3 is TGCAGCGTTGAGCACGGGGCAGGGGGCACCGGGGAGCTGTTTTTT.

This clonotype was seen many times. V is TRBV18 and J is TRBJ1-2; unclear D gene. CDR1 is KGHSH, CDR2 LQKENI, per germline. Trimming removed 1 base at V and 5 bases at J, with 11 bases between. The CDR3 extends over 14 amino acids. In DNA form, the CDR3 reads TGTGCCAGCTCACCACGGCGGACTCTTTATGGCTACACCTTC. Translation gives CASSPRRTLYGYTF.

At least ten counts were recorded for this clonotype. In nucleotides, the CDR3 is TGTGCCAGCAGCCCGGGGGGGCCTGAAGCTTTCTTT. This translates into CASSPGGPEAFF. This chain connects TRBV3-1 to TRBJ1-1; maybe TRBD1 (6 bases). From germline, CDR1 is LGHDT and CDR2 YNNKEL (reference sequence). Trimming took 4 bases from V and 6 from J, leaving 9 bases between them. The CDR3 length is 12 residues.

This clonotype was seen many times. V gene TRBV20-1 combines with J gene TRBJ2-1; D could derive from TRBD1 or TRBD2 (5 bases each). This CDR3 spans 13 amino acids. CDR1 and CDR2 from the germline V gene are DFQATT and SNEGSKA (reference sequence). V lost 1 base to trimming and J lost 6 bases, with 10 bases between them. The CDR3 DNA is TGCAGTGCTAGAGTGCCAGGGAGCAATGAGCAGTTCTTC. Its protein product is CSARVPGSNEQFF.

V is TRBV11-2 and J is TRBJ2-2; D unresolved. Germline V lookup: CDR1 SGHAT, CDR2 FQNNGV. The CDR3 covers 13 residues. Trimming took off 7 bases at V and 7 bases at J, with 13 bases between the two ends. The CDR3 nucleotides are TGTGCCAGCACCATAGGAGCCCTCGGGGAGCTGTTTTTT. Translation gives CASTIGALGELFF.

This clonotype was seen many times. This chain uses TRBV20-1 with TRBJ2-7; D might be TRBD1 or TRBD2, each matching 5 bases. The germline V gene encodes CDR1 DFQATT and CDR2 SNEGSKA (reference sequence). V was clipped by 5 bases and J by 0 bases, with 8 bases between them. The CDR3 has 12 amino acids. The CDR3 sequence is CSARDDSYEQYF. The CDR3, as DNA: TGCAGTGCTCGGGACGACTCCTACGAGCAGTACTTC.

This clonotype was seen ten or more times. The V gene is TRBV21-1, the J gene TRBJ2-1; the table's D call, TRBD1, was not checked against the DNA. TRBV21-1 is a pseudogene locus. There are 12 residues in the CDR3. The CDR3 nucleotides read TGTGCCAGCAGCAAATGCCCGGGGGGGCAGTTCTTC. Translated, it gives CASSKCPGGQFF.

This clonotype was counted many times. J is TRBJ1-2 and V is TRBV20-1; D unclear. CDR1 DFQATT and CDR2 SNEGSKA come from the germline V gene (reference sequence). Trimming pared 5 bases from V and 4 bases from J, leaving 11 bases between. This CDR3 is built from 12 residues. CDR3 loop: CSAGEEGYGYTF. The CDR3 DNA is TGCAGTGCTGGGGAAGAGGGCTATGGCTACACCTTC.

In this sample, this clonotype turned up many times. The genes are TRBV20-1 and TRBJ2-7; TRBD1 agrees at 7 bases. Germline V gene data show CDR1 as DFQATT and CDR2 as SNEGSKA (reference sequence). The junction had 5 bases not matched to a gene; V was cut back by 3 bases and J by 0 bases. The CDR3 is 14 amino acids. CDR3 bases: TGCAGTGCTAGCTGGACAGGTAGCTCCTACGAGCAGTACTTC. It is translated as CSASWTGSSYEQYF.

This clonotype was recorded a few times. The gene calls are TRBV12-3 or TRBV12-4 and TRBJ2-2; 10 bases are shared with TRBD1. The V segment lost 6 bases and the J segment 7 bases; nucleotides outside the gene matches: 5. There are 14 residues in the CDR3. CDR3 coding DNA: TGTGCCAGCAGCCCGACAGGGGGCTTCGGGGAGCTGTTTTTT. Residues: CASSPTGGFGELFF.